This T cell receptor (beta chain) was identified in a study of radiotherapy plus CTLA-4 blockade in lung cancer. The protocol was immunoSEQ multiplex PCR, while the TCRdb copy is restricted to in-frame clones and leaves out a portion. The sample has 80,000 to 95,000 clones, roughly 80% seen once; the top ten hold 20% to 30%. The germline V gene has CDR1 SGHDT and CDR2 YYEEEE. The CDR3 covers 14 residues. The V gene lost 2 bases and the J gene lost 0 bases, with 8 bases spanning the gap. The sequence was obtained from a human donor with non-small cell lung cancer that progressed on radiotherapy plus ipilimumab. The V gene is TRBV5-6, the J gene TRBJ2-5, with D perhaps TRBD2 (5 bases). The starting material was peripheral blood, obtained from a patient treated with radiotherapy plus ipilimumab. The CDR3 DNA sequence: TGTGCCAGCAGCTTAACCGGGAACCAAGAGACCCAGTACTTC. Its translation is CASSLTGNQETQYF.